The source of this T cell receptor beta chain is a study of post-analysis software for immune sequencing data. Study outcomes and limitations: Roughly 5 TRBV segments (TRBV5-6, TRBV5-1 and TRBV20-1 among them) occurred more frequently in patients than in controls. Significantly lower normalized Chao1 diversity was seen in multiple sclerosis patients than in controls.

The TCR beta cDNA libraries contained unique molecular identifiers. cDNA molecules numbering 400,000 to 550,000 came from about 0.94 to 9.7 million T cells. TCRdb re-called the PCR reads with MiXCR, one entry per CDR3 protein. The sample records approximately 770,000 distinct CDR3 sequences, around 46% being singletons. The CDR3 is made up of 11 amino acids. Trimming pared 1 base from V and 8 bases from J, leaving 8 bases between. Germline V gives CDR1 DFQATT, CDR2 SNEGSKA (reference sequence). This clonotype was counted at least ten times. The antigen remains undetermined. This chain joins TRBV20-1 and TRBJ1-1, with D possibly being TRBD1 (6 bases). This receptor was obtained from a girl aged 5 to 17 with multiple sclerosis. The source material was blood. The CDR3 DNA follows: TGCAGTGCTAGAGGGGGGACAGAAGCTTTCTTT. Its protein product is CSARGGTEAFF.